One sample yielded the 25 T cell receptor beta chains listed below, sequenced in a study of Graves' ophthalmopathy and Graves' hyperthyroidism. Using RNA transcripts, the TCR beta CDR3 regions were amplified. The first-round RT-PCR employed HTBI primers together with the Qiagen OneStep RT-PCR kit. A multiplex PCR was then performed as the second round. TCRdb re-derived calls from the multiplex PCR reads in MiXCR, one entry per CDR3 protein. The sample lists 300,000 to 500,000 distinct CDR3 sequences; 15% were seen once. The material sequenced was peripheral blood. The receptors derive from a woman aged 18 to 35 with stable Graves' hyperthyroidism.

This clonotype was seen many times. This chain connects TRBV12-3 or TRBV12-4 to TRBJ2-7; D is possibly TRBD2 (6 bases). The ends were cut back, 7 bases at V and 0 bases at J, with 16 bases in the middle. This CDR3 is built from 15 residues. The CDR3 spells CASTLLPGGSYEQYF. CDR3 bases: TGTGCCAGCACCCTTCTACCCGGGGGCTCCTACGAGCAGTACTTC.

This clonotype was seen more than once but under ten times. CDR3: CASSYPSGTGDTEAFF. As DNA, the CDR3 is TGTGCCAGTAGTTACCCCTCCGGGACAGGGGACACTGAAGCTTTCTTT. The rearrangement links TRBV19 to TRBJ1-1, with TRBD1 identical over 10 bases. This CDR3 contains 16 residues. In germline, CDR1 is LNHDA, CDR2 SQIVND (reference sequence). After removal of 5 bases from V and 3 bases from J, the junction contained 9 bases not matched to a gene.

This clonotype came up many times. This chain's CDR3 is CASSLGGPRTQYF. DNA for the CDR3: TGTGCCAGCAGCTTAGGGGGTCCCAGGACCCAGTACTTC. The V gene is TRBV11-2, the J gene TRBJ2-5; no reliable D call. The CDR3 contains 13 residues. V dropped 1 base and J dropped 7 bases, with 10 bases sitting between them. Germline V lookup: CDR1 SGHAT, CDR2 FQNNGV. Together with reference TRBV11-2 and TRBJ2-5, the CDR3 gives the full variable domain: EAGVAQSPRYKIIEKRQSVAFWCNPISGHATLYWYQQILGQGPKLLIQFQNNGVVDDSQLPKDRFSAERLKGVDSTLKIQPAKLEDSAVYLCASSLGGPRTQYFGPGTRLLVL.

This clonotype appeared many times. CDR3 loop: CASSLGQYETQYF. The CDR3 bases are TGTGCCAGCAGCTTAGGCCAGTACGAGACCCAGTACTTC. The genes are TRBV7-9 and TRBJ2-5; D is uncertain. Trimming took 1 base from V and 5 from J, leaving 8 bases between them. Germline lookup yields CDR1 SEHNR and CDR2 FQNEAQ (reference sequence). This CDR3 is 13 amino acids long. Complete variable domain (other parts from reference TRBV7-9 and TRBJ2-5): DTGVSQNPRHKITKRGQNVTFRCDPISEHNRLYWYRQTLGQGPEFLTYFQNEAQLEKSRLLSDRFSAERPKGSFSTLEIQRTEQGDSAMYLCASSLGQYETQYFGPGTRLLVL.

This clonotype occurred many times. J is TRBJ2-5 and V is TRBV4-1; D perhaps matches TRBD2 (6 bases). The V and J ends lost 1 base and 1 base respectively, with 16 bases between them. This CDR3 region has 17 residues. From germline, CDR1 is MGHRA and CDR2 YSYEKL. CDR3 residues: CASSQVENSGAQETQYF. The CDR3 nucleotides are TGCGCCAGCAGCCAAGTCGAGAATAGCGGAGCCCAAGAGACCCAGTACTTC.

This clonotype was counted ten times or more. The DNA of the CDR3 is TGTGCTACGTCTGTTGGAAACACCATATATTTT. It codes for CATSVGNTIYF. The rearrangement joins TRBV12-3 or TRBV12-4 to TRBJ1-3; D remains unclear. The CDR3 is made up of 11 amino acids.

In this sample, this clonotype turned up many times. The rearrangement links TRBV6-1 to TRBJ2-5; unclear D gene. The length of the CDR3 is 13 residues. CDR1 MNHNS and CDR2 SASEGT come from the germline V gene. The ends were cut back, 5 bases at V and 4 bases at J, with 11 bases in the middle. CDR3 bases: TGTGCCAGCAGTAAAGACTTAGGAGAGACCCAGTACTTC. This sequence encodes CASSKDLGETQYF.

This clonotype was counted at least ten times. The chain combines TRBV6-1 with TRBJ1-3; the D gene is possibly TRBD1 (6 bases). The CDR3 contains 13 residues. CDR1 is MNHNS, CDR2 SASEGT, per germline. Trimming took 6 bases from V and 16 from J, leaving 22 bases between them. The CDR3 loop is CASSPNDQTGRYF. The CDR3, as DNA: TGTGCCAGCAGCCCGAACGATCAAACAGGGAGGTATTTT.

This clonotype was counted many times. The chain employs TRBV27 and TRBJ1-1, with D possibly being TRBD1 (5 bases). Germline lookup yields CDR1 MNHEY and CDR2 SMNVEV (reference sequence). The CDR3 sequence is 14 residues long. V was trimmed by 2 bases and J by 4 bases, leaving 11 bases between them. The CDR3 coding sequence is TGTGCCAGCAGTTTAGGCAGGGTGTCCACTGAAGCTTTCTTT. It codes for CASSLGRVSTEAFF.

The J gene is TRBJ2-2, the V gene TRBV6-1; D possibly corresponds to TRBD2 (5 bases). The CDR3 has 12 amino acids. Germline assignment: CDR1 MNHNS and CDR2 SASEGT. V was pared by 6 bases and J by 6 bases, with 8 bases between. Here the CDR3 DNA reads TGTGCCAGCAGCAGGAGGCCCGGGGAGCTGTTTTTT. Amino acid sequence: CASSRRPGELFF.

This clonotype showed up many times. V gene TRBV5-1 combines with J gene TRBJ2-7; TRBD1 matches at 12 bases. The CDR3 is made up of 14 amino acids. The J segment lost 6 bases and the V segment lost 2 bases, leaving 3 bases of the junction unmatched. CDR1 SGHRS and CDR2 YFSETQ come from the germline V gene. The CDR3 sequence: CASSFGTGGREQYF. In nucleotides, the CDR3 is TGCGCCAGCAGCTTCGGGACAGGGGGCCGCGAGCAGTACTTC.

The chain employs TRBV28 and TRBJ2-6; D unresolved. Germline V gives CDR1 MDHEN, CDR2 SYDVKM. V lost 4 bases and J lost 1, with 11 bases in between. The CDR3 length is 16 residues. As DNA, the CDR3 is TGTGCCAGCAGTTCCCGGTCAGAATCTGGGGCCAACGTCCTGACTTTC. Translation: CASSSRSESGANVLTF.

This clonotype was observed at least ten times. This CDR3 reads CASSVGLMNTEAFF. CDR3 nucleotides: TGCGCCAGCAGCGTCGGACTGATGAACACTGAAGCTTTCTTT. The chain uses TRBV5-1 and TRBJ1-1; D gene uncertain. Germline V gene data show CDR1 as SGHRS and CDR2 as YFSETQ. This CDR3 has 14 amino acids. With 4 bases removed from V and 0 bases from J, the gap between germline ends came to 10 bases.

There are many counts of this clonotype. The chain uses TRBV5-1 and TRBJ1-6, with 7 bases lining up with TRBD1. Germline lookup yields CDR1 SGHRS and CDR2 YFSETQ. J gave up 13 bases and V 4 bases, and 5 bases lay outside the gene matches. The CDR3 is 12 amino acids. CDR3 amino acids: CASSEQGPPLHF. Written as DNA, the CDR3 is TGCGCCAGCAGCGAACAGGGGCCGCCCCTCCACTTT.

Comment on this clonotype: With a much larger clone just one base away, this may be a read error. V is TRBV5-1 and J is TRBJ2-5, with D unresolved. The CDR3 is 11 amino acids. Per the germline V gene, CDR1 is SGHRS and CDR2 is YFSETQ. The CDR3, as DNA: TGCGCCATCAGCTGGAGAGAGACCCAGTACTTC. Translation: CAISWRETQYF.

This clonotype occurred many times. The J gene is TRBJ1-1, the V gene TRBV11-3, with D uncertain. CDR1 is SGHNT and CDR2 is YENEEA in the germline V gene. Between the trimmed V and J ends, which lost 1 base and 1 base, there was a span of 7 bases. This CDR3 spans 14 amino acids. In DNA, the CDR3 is TGTGCCAGCAGCTTAGTTTGGGCGAACACTGAAGCTTTCTTT. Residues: CASSLVWANTEAFF.

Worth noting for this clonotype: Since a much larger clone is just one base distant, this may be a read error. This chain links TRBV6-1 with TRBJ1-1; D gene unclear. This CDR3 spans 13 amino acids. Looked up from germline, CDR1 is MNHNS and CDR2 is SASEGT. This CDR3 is CAGSRSLNTEACF. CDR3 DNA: TGTGCCGGAAGTAGATCCTTGAACACTGAAGCTTGCTTT.

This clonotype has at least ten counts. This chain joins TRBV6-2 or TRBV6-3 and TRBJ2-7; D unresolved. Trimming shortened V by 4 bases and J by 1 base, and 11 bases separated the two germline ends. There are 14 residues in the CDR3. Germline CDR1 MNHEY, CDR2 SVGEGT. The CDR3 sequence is CASSWLGPSYEQYF. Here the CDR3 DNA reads TGTGCCAGCAGTTGGTTAGGGCCTTCCTACGAGCAGTACTTC.

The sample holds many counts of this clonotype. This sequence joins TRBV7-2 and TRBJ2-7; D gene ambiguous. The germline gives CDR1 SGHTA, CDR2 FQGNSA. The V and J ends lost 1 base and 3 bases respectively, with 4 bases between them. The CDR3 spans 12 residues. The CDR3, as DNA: TGTGCCAGCAGCTTAGGTCGCTACGAGCAGTACTTC. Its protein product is CASSLGRYEQYF.

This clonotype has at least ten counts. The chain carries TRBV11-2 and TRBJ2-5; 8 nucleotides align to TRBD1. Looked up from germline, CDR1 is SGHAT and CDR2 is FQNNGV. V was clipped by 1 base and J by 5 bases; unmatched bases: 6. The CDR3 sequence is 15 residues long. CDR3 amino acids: CASSLAGQVWETQYF. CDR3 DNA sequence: TGTGCCAGCAGCTTAGCGGGACAGGTTTGGGAGACCCAGTACTTC.

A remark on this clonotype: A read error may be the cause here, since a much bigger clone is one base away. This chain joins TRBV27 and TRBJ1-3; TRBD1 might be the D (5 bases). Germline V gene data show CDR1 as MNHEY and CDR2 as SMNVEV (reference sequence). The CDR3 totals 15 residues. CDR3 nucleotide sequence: TGTGCCAGCAGTTTGCTGGCAGGGCGAGGAAACACCGTATATTTT. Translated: CASSLLAGRGNTVYF.

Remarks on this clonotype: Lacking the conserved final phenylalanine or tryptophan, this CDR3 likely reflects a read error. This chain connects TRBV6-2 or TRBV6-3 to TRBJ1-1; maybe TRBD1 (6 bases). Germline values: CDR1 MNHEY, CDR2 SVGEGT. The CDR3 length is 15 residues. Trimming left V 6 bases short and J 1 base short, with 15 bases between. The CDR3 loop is CASSTTGRRNTEAFY. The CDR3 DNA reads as TGTGCCAGCAGCACTACAGGGCGGAGGAACACTGAAGCTTTCTAT.

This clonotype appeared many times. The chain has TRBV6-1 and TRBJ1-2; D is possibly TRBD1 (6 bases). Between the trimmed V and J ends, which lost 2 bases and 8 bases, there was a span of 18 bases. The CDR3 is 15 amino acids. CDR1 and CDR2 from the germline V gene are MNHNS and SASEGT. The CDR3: CASSENWGTSRGYTF. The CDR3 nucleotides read TGTGCCAGCAGTGAAAACTGGGGGACATCCAGGGGCTACACCTTC.

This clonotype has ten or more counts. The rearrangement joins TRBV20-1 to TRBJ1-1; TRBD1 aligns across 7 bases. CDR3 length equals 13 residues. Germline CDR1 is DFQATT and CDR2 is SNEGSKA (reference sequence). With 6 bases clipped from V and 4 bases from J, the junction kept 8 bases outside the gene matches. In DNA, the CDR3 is TGCAGTGCAACAGGGGTTTTGGGCACTGAAGCTTTCTTT. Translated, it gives CSATGVLGTEAFF.

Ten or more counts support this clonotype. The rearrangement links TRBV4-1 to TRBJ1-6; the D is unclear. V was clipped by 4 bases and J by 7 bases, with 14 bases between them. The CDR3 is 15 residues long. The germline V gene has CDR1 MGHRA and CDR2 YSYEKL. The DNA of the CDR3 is TGCGCCAGCAGCCTTCCCGCAAGCCCGAATTCACCCCTCCACTTT. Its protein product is CASSLPASPNSPLHF.